This entry lists 18 T cell receptor beta chains sequenced from one sample in a study of T-cell reconstitution after alpha-beta-depleted transplantation in children. During its preparation, the TCRbeta library received unique molecular identifiers. One entry per CDR3 protein, called by TCRdb with MiXCR from the PCR reads. The sample has hundreds of thousands of distinct CDR3 sequences; 15% to 20% are singletons. Here the sequenced sample was PBMCs, mostly from graft donor cells, taken 360 days after TCRalphabeta/CD19-depleted stem cell transplant. The receptors come from a boy younger than two who had a stem cell transplant for Wiskott-Aldrich syndrome, so the T cells may come from the graft donor.

This clonotype was picked up many times. The chain employs TRBV4-3 and TRBJ2-2; no definite D call. Germline V CDR1 and CDR2: LGHNA, YSLEER. The CDR3 has 16 residues. Trimming shortened V by 0 bases and J by 1 base, and 9 bases separated the two germline ends. For the CDR3, the DNA is TGCGCCAGCAGCCAAGAGAAGAAAAGGAACACCGGGGAGCTGTTTTTT. Amino acid sequence: CASSQEKKRNTGELFF.

The chain recombines TRBV6-2 or TRBV6-3 with TRBJ2-7; 10 bases fit TRBD2. Germline V lookup: CDR1 MNHEY, CDR2 SVGEGT. With V trimmed by 5 bases and J by 3 bases, 7 bases remained unmatched. This CDR3 spans 15 amino acids. CDR3 DNA sequence: TGTGCCAGCAGTCCGTCTCTAGCGGGAGTCTACGAGCAGTACTTC. Protein product: CASSPSLAGVYEQYF.

This clonotype was counted a few times. This chain joins TRBV5-5 and TRBJ2-3; D gene uncertain. Germline V CDR1 and CDR2: SGHKS, YYEKEE (reference sequence). The V and J ends lost 0 bases and 6 bases respectively, with 17 bases between them. CDR3 length: 16 amino acids. This CDR3 is CASSLVGPHVGDTQYF. The CDR3 bases are TGTGCCAGCAGCTTGGTTGGACCACACGTGGGGGATACGCAGTATTTT.

This clonotype appeared many times. The chain joins TRBV10-2 to TRBJ2-7, with 11 bases fitting TRBD1. Germline-derived CDR1 and CDR2 are WSHSY and SAAADI. Losses at the gene ends were 8 bases for V and 11 bases for J; bases not matched to a gene: 5. The CDR3 spans 11 residues. The CDR3 reads CASGQGAFKYF. DNA of the CDR3: TGCGCCAGCGGACAGGGGGCGTTTAAGTACTTC.

This clonotype showed up many times. The V and J genes are TRBV5-1 and TRBJ2-6, with D perhaps TRBD1 or TRBD2 (5 bases each). Germline values: CDR1 SGHRS, CDR2 YFSETQ. CDR3 length: 17 residues. Trimming removed 4 bases at V and 0 bases at J, with 14 bases between. CDR3 DNA sequence: TGCGCCAGCAGCCCCGGGACGATAAGCTCTGGGGCCAACGTCCTGACTTTC. This gives the protein CASSPGTISSGANVLTF.

The CDR3 here is CASSPGGGRTTEAFF. In nucleotides, the CDR3 is TGTGCCAGCAGCCCGGGTGGGGGGCGGACCACTGAAGCTTTCTTT. The chain joins TRBV7-2 to TRBJ1-1, with D maybe TRBD1 (6 bases). CDR1 SGHTA and CDR2 FQGNSA come from the germline V gene. The CDR3 runs to 15 residues. V gave up 5 bases and J gave up 4 bases, with 17 bases separating them.

This clonotype has more than one count but fewer than ten. J is TRBJ2-1 and V is TRBV29-1, with 7 bases lining up with TRBD2. The CDR3 loop spans 13 amino acids. CDR1 and CDR2 (germline): SQVTM, ANQGSEA. V dropped 4 bases and J dropped 6; count of bases not matched to a gene: 6. CDR3 sequence: CSVVTGGGNEQFF. The CDR3 DNA reads TGCAGCGTTGTAACGGGAGGCGGCAATGAGCAGTTCTTC.

There are a few counts of this clonotype. The V and J genes are TRBV18 and TRBJ2-5; D not certain. The CDR3 runs to 14 residues. CDR1 KGHSH and CDR2 LQKENI come from the germline V gene. Trimming removed 4 bases from V and 5 bases from J, with 14 bases in between. CDR3 nucleotide sequence: TGTGCCAGCTCACGCAAGTCCGCAATGGAGACCCAGTACTTC. As protein: CASSRKSAMETQYF.

V usage is TRBV12-3 or TRBV12-4 and J usage is TRBJ2-1; a possible D gene is TRBD1 (7 bases). V shed 3 bases and J shed 4 bases, with 22 bases lying between them. This CDR3 comprises 18 residues. CDR3 bases: TGTGCCAGCAGTTTTAGGATAGGGGGGACAGCACCTTACAATGAGCAGTTCTTC. It yields the protein CASSFRIGGTAPYNEQFF.

This clonotype appeared a few times. The chain combines TRBV11-1 with TRBJ2-2, with D perhaps TRBD2 (6 bases). The length of the CDR3 is 18 residues. Germline-derived CDR1 and CDR2 are SGHAT and FQDESV (reference sequence). With 5 bases removed from V and 5 bases from J, the gap between germline ends came to 24 bases. The CDR3 protein is CASSPRRRGTLSTGELFF. DNA of the CDR3: TGTGCCAGCAGCCCCCGCCGTCGGGGGACCCTTTCAACCGGGGAGCTGTTTTTT.

This chain links TRBV14 with TRBJ2-7, with unresolved D. The V end lost 1 base, the J end lost 3 bases, and 7 bases lay between the germline ends. The CDR3 sequence is 13 residues long. Germline lookup yields CDR1 SGHDN and CDR2 FVKESK. DNA of the CDR3: TGTGCCAGCAGCCAAGGGTGGGACTACGAGCAGTACTTC. Protein: CASSQGWDYEQYF. The variable domain in full, with the rest retrieved from reference TRBV14 and TRBJ2-7, is EAGVTQFPSHSVIEKGQTVTLRCDPISGHDNLYWYRRVMGKEIKFLLHFVKESKQDESGMPNNRFLAERTGGTYSTLKVQPAELEDSGVYFCASSQGWDYEQYFGPGTRLTVT.

This chain links TRBV27 with TRBJ2-7, with 8 nucleotides matching TRBD1. V gave up 9 bases and J gave up 10 bases; unmatched junction bases: 14. Germline V gene sequence: CDR1 MNHEY, CDR2 SMNVEV (reference sequence). The CDR3 has 13 residues. The chain's CDR3 is CASTDRGAGGQYF. CDR3 coding DNA: TGTGCCAGTACCGACAGGGGCGCTGGGGGACAGTACTTC.

This clonotype was detected only a few times. The gene calls are TRBV24-1 and TRBJ2-1, with D perhaps TRBD1 (6 bases). V was trimmed by 5 bases and J by 0 bases, leaving 13 bases between them. The CDR3 covers 16 residues. CDR1 KGHDR and CDR2 SFDVKD come from the germline V gene. Here the CDR3 reads CATSGLDSSSYNEQFF. CDR3 bases: TGTGCCACCAGTGGCTTGGACAGCTCCTCCTACAATGAGCAGTTCTTC.

This clonotype has just a few counts. The chain links TRBV6-1 to TRBJ2-2, with D possibly matching TRBD2 (7 bases). Germline V gives CDR1 MNHNS, CDR2 SASEGT. V was clipped by 7 bases and J by 5 bases, with 20 bases between them. The CDR3 spans 16 residues. The CDR3 DNA reads TGTGCCAGCAACTCCGGTCGGGGGGCCTTTACCGGGGAGCTGTTTTTT. This encodes CASNSGRGAFTGELFF.

The rearrangement uses TRBV20-1 and TRBJ2-3; D remains unclear. CDR1 is DFQATT, CDR2 SNEGSKA, per germline (reference sequence). The ends were cut back, 4 bases at V and 1 base at J, with 12 bases in the middle. This CDR3 comprises 14 residues. The CDR3: CSAISLSGTDTQYF. CDR3 nucleotides: TGCAGTGCTATATCTCTCTCGGGCACAGATACGCAGTATTTT.

This clonotype was counted between two and nine times. This chain links TRBV10-2 with TRBJ2-2; the match to TRBD2 covers 7 bases. Germline lookup yields CDR1 WSHSY and CDR2 SAAADI. The CDR3 is made up of 15 amino acids. V lost 6 bases, J lost 1 base, and 5 bases stayed unmatched. The DNA of the CDR3 is TGCGCCAGCAGAGGTCTAGCGGTGAACACCGGGGAGCTGTTTTTT. As protein: CASRGLAVNTGELFF.

The rearrangement links TRBV4-3 to TRBJ2-7; D may be TRBD1 (6 bases). This CDR3 contains 15 residues. V lost 2 bases and J 2 bases, leaving 13 bases between the germline ends. Germline lookup yields CDR1 LGHNA and CDR2 YSLEER. The CDR3 loop is CASSQSGRGAYEQYF. DNA of the CDR3: TGCGCCAGCAGCCAAAGCGGCAGGGGCGCCTACGAGCAGTACTTC.

This chain connects TRBV28 to TRBJ2-7, with D uncertain. The CDR3 runs 14 residues. CDR1 and CDR2 from the germline V gene are MDHEN and SYDVKM. The V end was cut by 7 bases, the J end by 1 base, with 14 bases between. Written as DNA, the CDR3 is TGTGCCAGCAATACGATTGGTCGATCCTACGAGCAGTACTTC. This codes for CASNTIGRSYEQYF. Filled out from reference TRBV28 and TRBJ2-7, the complete variable domain reads DVKVTQSSRYLVKRTGEKVFLECVQDMDHENMFWYRQDPGLGLRLIYFSYDVKMKEKGDIPEGYSVSREKKERFSLILESASTNQTSMYLCASNTIGRSYEQYFGPGTRLTVT.